These 7 T cell receptor beta chains were sequenced from one sample in a study of CD8 T cells in ankylosing spondylitis. General observations from the study: It appeared that ankylosing spondylitis blood was characterized by a TCR beta motif of fewer than ten highly homologous variants.

MiXCR, applied by TCRdb to the 5' RACE reads, yields one record per CDR3 protein. Of roughly 300,000 distinct CDR3 sequences detected, 8% appear once; the ten largest clones hold 13% to 15%. No antigen is known for these receptors. Sequenced: blood, either unsorted or a sorted T cell fraction (not recorded which). The receptors come from a male donor with ankylosing spondylitis.

This clonotype was seen at least ten times. The chain employs TRBV6-1 and TRBJ2-3; TRBD1 or TRBD2 may be the D gene (5 bases each). The length of the CDR3 is 15 residues. Germline values: CDR1 MNHNS, CDR2 SASEGT. With 2 bases removed from V and 5 bases from J, the gap between germline ends came to 14 bases. CDR3 coding DNA: TGTGCCAGCAGTGAAATGTGGGGGAGTATAGATACGCAGTATTTT. This translates into CASSEMWGSIDTQYF.

The chain recombines TRBV12-3 or TRBV12-4 with TRBJ2-4; weak D call: TRBD2 (6 bases). Deletions cut 1 base from V and 13 bases from J, with 11 bases between. CDR3 length: 12 residues. The CDR3: CASSLGTSLQYF. The CDR3 DNA sequence: TGTGCCAGCAGTTTAGGTACTAGCTTACAGTACTTC.

V gene TRBV5-1 combines with J gene TRBJ1-2, with no clear D. This CDR3 region has 15 residues. V was clipped by 4 bases and J by 2 bases, with 15 bases between them. Germline CDR1 is SGHRS and CDR2 is YFSETQ. CDR3 coding DNA: TGCGCCAGCAGCCTCCAAACGGACGGGAACTATGGCTACACCTTC. This encodes CASSLQTDGNYGYTF.

In this sample, this clonotype turned up a few times. The rearrangement joins TRBV20-1 to TRBJ2-4; D might be TRBD1 or TRBD2, each matching 5 bases. This CDR3 is 13 amino acids long. From germline, CDR1 is DFQATT and CDR2 SNEGSKA (reference sequence). The V and J ends lost 5 bases and 11 bases respectively, with 19 bases between them. The CDR3 DNA sequence: TGCAGTGCTGGGACCTTAGGCGAGGGACTTCAGTACTTC. Translating gives CSAGTLGEGLQYF.

The table lists this clonotype with many counts. The rearrangement uses TRBV5-1 and TRBJ2-3; D ambiguous. The ends were cut back, 3 bases at V and 6 bases at J, with 11 bases in the middle. This CDR3 region has 13 residues. CDR1 and CDR2 from the germline V gene are SGHRS and YFSETQ. The CDR3 protein is CASSYTARDTQYF. CDR3 in DNA: TGCGCCAGCAGCTACACGGCTCGTGATACGCAGTATTTT.

The CDR3 loop is CASRDRGSTQYF. The CDR3 DNA follows: TGTGCCAGCCGGGACAGGGGATCGACCCAGTACTTC. The genes are TRBV2 and TRBJ2-5; 10 bases align to TRBD1. There are 12 residues in the CDR3. The V segment lost 8 bases and the J segment 7 bases; nucleotides outside the gene matches: 4. CDR1 and CDR2 (germline): SNHLY, FYNNEI.

There are many counts of this clonotype. The chain employs TRBV7-2 and TRBJ1-5; no clear D gene. The CDR3 contains 14 residues. V lost 3 bases and J 2 bases, leaving 8 bases between the germline ends. Germline V CDR1 and CDR2: SGHTA, FQGNSA. CDR3 DNA: TGTGCCAGCAGCTTGCGGGGAGGCAATCAGCCCCAGCATTTT. This encodes CASSLRGGNQPQHF. Looking up the rest from reference TRBV7-2 and TRBJ1-5 gives the full variable domain: GAGVSQSPSNKVTEKGKDVELRCDPISGHTALYWYRQSLGQGLEFLIYFQGNSAPDKSGLPSDRFSAERTGGSVSTLTIQRTQQEDSAVYLCASSLRGGNQPQHFGDGTRLSIL.